This TCR beta chain is drawn from a study of T cell responses to AZD1222 COVID-19 vaccine (dated by TCRdb to the early 2020s). The study in broad terms: A total of under 250 trial participants underwent TCR sequencing, of whom 200 to 220 had received two doses of AZD1222 and around 25 had received two doses of the MenACWY control vaccine. Trial participants were enrolled by age into 18-55, 56-69 and 70-plus year subgroups, with around 150, 28 and 57 TCR-sequenced participants respectively. Findings and caveats that apply to the study as a whole: Reportedly, almost half of the unique spike-specific TCRs recognized epitopes lying outside the regions that are mutated in the B.1.351 and B.1.1.7 variants. The whole spike protein was spanned by vaccine-associated CD4 TCRs, and dominant responses were seen in regions 160-218 and 743-854. In the small 56-69-year group, the increase in depth fell short of significance, most likely because of low power. Because no day 14 peak-response samples were available, repertoires were characterized only after the peak T cell response. Most participants were white British and females outnumbered males, and the authors suggested that clonal diversity may have been underestimated. Conclusions about previously exposed vaccinees were limited because only six AZD1222 recipients were SARS-CoV-2 seropositive at baseline. After two AZD1222 doses, spike-specific TCR breadth and depth were significantly higher than at day 0 and than in MenACWY recipients.

In regard to this clone: No cognate antigen has been identified for it. Base qualities are not recorded, but no much larger clone differs from it by a single base.

From the cysteine up to the phenylalanine, the CDR3 has a length of 15 residues. The retained sequence is limited to the CDR3, 45 bases, with the frame set at the first base. V is cut by 4 bases and J by 0 bases, and the space between the germline ends is 10 bases. CDR1 MNHEY and CDR2 SVGAGI are derived from the germline V gene. The CDR3 regions of human TCRbeta chains were analyzed by immunosequencing. Under the source paper's analysis protocol: Repertoire TCRs were checked for matches against a reference library of SARS-CoV-2-specific TCRs that had been generated using the MIRA antigen-specificity platform. Breadth was defined as the fraction of unique TCRs that were SARS-CoV-2-associated, and depth was defined as the fraction of total T cells that were SARS-CoV-2-associated. Using the MIRA data, every spike-specific TCR was mapped to the spike region that the TCR reacted to and assigned to either a CD4 or a CD8 class. Log10-transformed breadth and depth values were compared by one-way ANOVA with Sidak's multiple comparisons tests. Sourced from immuneACCESS, this table was stored by TCRdb with only in-frame sequences that have V and J called. A share of the clones is absent; for the studies checked, an unresolved V gene accounts for under half, and the remainder has no known explanation. V, J and clone size derive from that table, while D and trimming were established from the DNA sequence. Within this sample are roughly 140,000 clones, with over 80% of them counted one time only. The ten largest clonotypes hold roughly 2.8% of the sample.

Per the publication, the time point label means: baseline before first vaccination. This specimen's treatment or condition label, interpreted: meningococcal conjugate vaccine given as trial control. Samples from vaccinated people were obtained from the UK trials COV001 and COV002, which included a single-blind randomized controlled phase 2/3 trial of AZD1222 (ChAdOx1 nCoV-19) in healthy adults. Trial participant PBMC samples were collected at day 0 and day 28 after the second dose for TCRbeta chain sequencing. The input for sequencing was peripheral blood, taken on day 0 of MenACWY control vaccination. The chain joins TRBV6-5 to TRBJ1-3; TRBD1 is a weak D gene call, 5 bases matching. This clonotype was obtained from an adult in good health. The CDR3 protein: CASSSAGDSGNTIYF. The base sequence is TGTGCCAGCAGTTCCGCGGGGGACTCTGGAAACACCATATATTTT.